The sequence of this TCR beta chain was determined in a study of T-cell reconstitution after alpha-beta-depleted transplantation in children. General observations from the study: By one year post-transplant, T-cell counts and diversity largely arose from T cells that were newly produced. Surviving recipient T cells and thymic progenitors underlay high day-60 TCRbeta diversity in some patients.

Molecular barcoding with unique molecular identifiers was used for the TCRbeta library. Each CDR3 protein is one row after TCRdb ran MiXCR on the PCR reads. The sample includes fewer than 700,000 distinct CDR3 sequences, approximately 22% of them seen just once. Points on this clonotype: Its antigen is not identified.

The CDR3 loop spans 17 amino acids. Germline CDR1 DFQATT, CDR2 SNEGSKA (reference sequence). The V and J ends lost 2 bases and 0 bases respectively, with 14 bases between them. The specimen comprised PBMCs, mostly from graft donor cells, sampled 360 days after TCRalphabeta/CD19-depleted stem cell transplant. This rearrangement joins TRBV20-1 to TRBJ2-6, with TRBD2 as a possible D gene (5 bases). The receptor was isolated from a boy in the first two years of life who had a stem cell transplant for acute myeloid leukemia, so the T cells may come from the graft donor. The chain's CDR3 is CSARSEVPSSGANVLTF. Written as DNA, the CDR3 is TGCAGTGCTAGATCGGAGGTGCCATCCTCTGGGGCCAACGTCCTGACTTTC.